Shown below are 4 T cell receptor beta chains from a single sample sequenced in a study of T-cell memory formation after mild COVID-19. TCRdb redid the calling of the 5' RACE reads with MiXCR, one entry per CDR3 protein. The table includes 550,000 to 700,000 distinct CDR3 sequences, approximately 15% detected once. The sample comprised PBMCs or a T cell subset sorted from them (not recorded which). All receptors derive from an adult woman who had mild COVID-19 (a few samples of this study predate the infection). Cell type and time point are not known.

CDR3 sequence reads: CASSHSRRAGGYTF. CDR3 sequence (DNA): TGTGCCAGCAGCCATAGCCGCCGCGCGGGAGGCTACACCTTC. The chain joins TRBV14 to TRBJ1-2, with D unresolved. Trimming took 3 bases from V and 8 from J, leaving 16 bases between them. Germline values: CDR1 SGHDN, CDR2 FVKESK. The CDR3 length is 14 residues.

The chain employs TRBV12-3 or TRBV12-4 and TRBJ1-2; TRBD1 aligns across 9 bases. The trim removed 2 bases at V and 6 bases at J, leaving 13 bases unmatched. There are 17 residues in the CDR3. DNA of the CDR3: TGTGCCAGCAGTTTATCCTTGGGACAGGGTAGGGGAGATGGCTACACCTTC. Translated: CASSLSLGQGRGDGYTF.

V gene TRBV27 combines with J gene TRBJ1-4; D remains ambiguous. The CDR3 is 13 residues long. V lost 2 bases to trimming and J lost 8 bases, with 9 bases between them. Germline V CDR1 and CDR2: MNHEY, SMNVEV (reference sequence). In DNA, the CDR3 is TGTGCCAGCAGTTTAATGTGGCGCGAAAAACTGTTTTTT. Protein: CASSLMWREKLFF.

This clonotype was seen a handful of times. CDR3 nucleotide sequence: TGTGCCAGTAGATCCCGGACAGGGGGAAACACTGAAGCTTTCTTT. It specifies CASRSRTGGNTEAFF. The gene calls are TRBV19 and TRBJ1-1, with 10 nucleotides matching TRBD1. The CDR3 sequence is 15 residues long. CDR1 is LNHDA and CDR2 is SQIVND in the germline V gene (reference sequence). After removal of 6 bases from V and 2 bases from J, the junction contained 6 bases not matched to a gene.